The TCR beta chain under discussion was sequenced for a study of sequential checkpoint blockade in melanoma. Study context: Patients were randomized 1:1 to nivolumab-then-ipilimumab or ipilimumab-then-nivolumab first-line. After both sequences, patients received maintenance nivolumab.

The repertoire was sequenced with immunoSEQ multiplex PCR; TCRdb's copy has only in-frame clones and lacks some. The sample lists 35,000 to 50,000 clones, 75% to 90% occurring once. The CDR3 extends over 17 amino acids. From germline, CDR1 is MGHRA and CDR2 YSYEKL. Trimming removed 1 base at V and 1 base at J, with 14 bases between. The treatment: randomized to nivolumab then ipilimumab (arm A) or the reverse (arm B). DNA-damaging chemotherapy had not been given to any patient beforehand. PBMC sorting kept live CD3+CD8+ cells without CD19 or CD56. V is TRBV4-1 and J is TRBJ2-4; D is perhaps TRBD1 (6 bases). This material consisted of CD8+ T cells sorted from blood (inferred from file names), taken from a patient given nivolumab and ipilimumab in sequence. This TCR was sampled from a human donor with melanoma. CDR3 bases: TGCGCCAGCAGCCAAGCGTCTGGGGGCTGGGCCAAAAACATTCAGTACTTC. Residues: CASSQASGGWAKNIQYF.